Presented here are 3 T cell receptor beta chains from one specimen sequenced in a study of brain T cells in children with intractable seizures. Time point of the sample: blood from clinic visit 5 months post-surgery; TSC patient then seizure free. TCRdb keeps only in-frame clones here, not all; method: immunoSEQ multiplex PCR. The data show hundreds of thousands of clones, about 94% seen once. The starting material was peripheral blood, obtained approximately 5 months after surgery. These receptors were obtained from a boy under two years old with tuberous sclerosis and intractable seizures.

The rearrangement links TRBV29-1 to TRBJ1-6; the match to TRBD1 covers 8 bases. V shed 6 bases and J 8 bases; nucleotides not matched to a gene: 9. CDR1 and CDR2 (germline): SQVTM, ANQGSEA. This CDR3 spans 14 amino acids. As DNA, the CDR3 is TGCAGCGTCCAAACAGGGGGGTACGATTCACCCCTCCACTTT. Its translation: CSVQTGGYDSPLHF.

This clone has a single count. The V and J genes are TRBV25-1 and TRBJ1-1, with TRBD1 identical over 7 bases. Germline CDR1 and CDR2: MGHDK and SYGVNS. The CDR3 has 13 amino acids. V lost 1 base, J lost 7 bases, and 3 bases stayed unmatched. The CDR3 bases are TGTGCCAGCAGTGAATGCCGGGACAGTGAAGCTTTCTTT. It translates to CASSECRDSEAFF.

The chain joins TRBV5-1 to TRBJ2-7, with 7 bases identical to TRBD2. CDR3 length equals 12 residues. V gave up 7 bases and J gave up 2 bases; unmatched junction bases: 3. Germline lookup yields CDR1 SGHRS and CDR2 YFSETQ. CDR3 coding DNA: TGCGCCAGCCGGGGACTAACCTACGAGCAGTACTTC. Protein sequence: CASRGLTYEQYF.